A selection of T cell receptor beta chains follows, all from one sample in a study of OX40 agonist ivuxolimab in advanced cancers. Repertoires were generated with immunoSEQ multiplex PCR, while TCRdb's copy carries only in-frame clones and drops some. The sample consists of about 16,000 clones, around 84% of them appearing once. Source: CD4+ or CD8+ T cells sorted from blood, taken in a trial of the OX40 agonist ivuxolimab. Receptors originate from an adult with an advanced solid tumor such as melanoma, head and neck, liver or kidney cancer. The CDR3 runs from the conserved cysteine through the conserved F or W. The order of the fields is clone size, D gene, V gene, J gene, CDR3 protein, CDR3 DNA. A D gene is named only where the DNA matches it firmly. The listing skips clone size in some rows; elsewhere it reads once, few, many or a size class.

abundance: -; d_gene: -; v_gene: TRBV6-5; j_gene: TRBJ2-3; CDR3aa: CASLPQGTDTQYF; CDR3nt: TGTGCCAGCCTCCCGCAGGGCACAGATACGCAGTATTTT
abundance: -; d_gene: -; v_gene: TRBV15; j_gene: TRBJ2-7; CDR3aa: CATSRDAGVPSEQYF; CDR3nt: TGTGCCACCAGCAGAGATGCCGGGGTTCCGAGCGAGCAGTACTTC
abundance: -; d_gene: TRBD2; v_gene: TRBV27; j_gene: TRBJ2-1; CDR3aa: CASSLGGRNGEQFF; CDR3nt: TGTGCCAGCAGTTTAGGCGGGAGAAACGGTGAGCAGTTCTTC
abundance: -; d_gene: -; v_gene: TRBV30; j_gene: TRBJ1-4; CDR3aa: CACDGAGGNEKLFF; CDR3nt: TGTGCCTGTGATGGGGCCGGCGGTAATGAAAAACTGTTTTTT
abundance: -; d_gene: -; v_gene: TRBV14; j_gene: TRBJ2-1; CDR3aa: CASSQTQSPSPEQFF; CDR3nt: TGTGCCAGCAGCCAAACGCAGTCTCCATCACCCGAGCAGTTCTTC
abundance: -; d_gene: -; v_gene: TRBV7-9; j_gene: TRBJ2-2; CDR3aa: CASSFPTGELFF; CDR3nt: TGTGCCAGCAGCTTCCCTACCGGGGAGCTGTTTTTT
abundance: -; d_gene: -; v_gene: TRBV4-1; j_gene: TRBJ2-3; CDR3aa: CASSQGGPPAHTQYF; CDR3nt: TGCGCCAGCAGCCAGGGCGGGCCCCCCGCGCATACGCAGTATTTT
abundance: -; d_gene: -; v_gene: TRBV5-1; j_gene: TRBJ1-4; CDR3aa: CASSVQYNEQEKLFF; CDR3nt: TGCGCCAGCAGCGTCCAGTACAACGAGCAGGAAAAACTGTTTTTT
abundance: -; d_gene: -; v_gene: TRBV9; j_gene: TRBJ2-7; CDR3aa: CASSASGQQQYF; CDR3nt: TGTGCCAGCAGCGCCTCAGGGCAACAACAGTACTTC
abundance: once; d_gene: -; v_gene: TRBV6-1; j_gene: TRBJ1-5; CDR3aa: CASRRDSNQPQHF; CDR3nt: TGTGCCAGCAGACGGGACAGCAATCAGCCCCAGCATTTT
abundance: -; d_gene: -; v_gene: TRBV6-5; j_gene: TRBJ1-2; CDR3aa: CASTQGQGYTF; CDR3nt: TGTGCCAGTACACAAGGTCAGGGCTACACCTTC